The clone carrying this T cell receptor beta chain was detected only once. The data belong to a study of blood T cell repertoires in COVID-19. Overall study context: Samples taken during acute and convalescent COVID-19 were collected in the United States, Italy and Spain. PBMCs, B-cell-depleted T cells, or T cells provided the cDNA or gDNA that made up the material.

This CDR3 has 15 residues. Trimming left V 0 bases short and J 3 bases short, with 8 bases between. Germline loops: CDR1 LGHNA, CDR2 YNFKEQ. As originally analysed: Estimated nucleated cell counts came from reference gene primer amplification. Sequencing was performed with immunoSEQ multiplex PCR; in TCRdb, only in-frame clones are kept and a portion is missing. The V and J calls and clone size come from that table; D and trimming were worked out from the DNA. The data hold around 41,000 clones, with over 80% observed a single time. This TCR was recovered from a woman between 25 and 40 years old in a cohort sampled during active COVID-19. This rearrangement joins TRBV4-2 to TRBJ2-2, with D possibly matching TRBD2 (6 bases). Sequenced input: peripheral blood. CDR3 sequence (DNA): TGTGCCAGCAGCCAAGATAGCGGATACACCGGGGAGCTGTTTTTT. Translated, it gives CASSQDSGYTGELFF.